These 20 T cell receptor beta chains came from one sample sequenced in a study of identical twins. From the 5' RACE reads, TCRdb called clonotypes with MiXCR, one entry per CDR3 protein. The sample holds a few hundred thousand distinct CDR3 sequences; approximately 8.3% are singletons and the top ten take roughly 3.1%. These records were also assigned to another study, of yellow fever vaccine responses in identical twins.

The sample taken for sequencing was CD8+ T cells sorted from blood. Receptors originate from a woman between 18 and 29 years old in good health.

Regarding this clonotype: At one end, the junction sequence differs from germline, possibly due to a read error. This chain uses TRBV27 with TRBJ2-7; D ambiguous. This CDR3 comprises 14 residues. CDR1 and CDR2 from the germline V gene are MNHEY and SMNVEV (reference sequence). The CDR3 spells CASSYAEFPYEQCF. CDR3 bases: TGTGCCAGCAGTTACGCGGAATTTCCCTACGAGCAGTGCTTC.

There are many counts of this clonotype. This chain joins TRBV15 and TRBJ2-3, with D unclear. Per germline, CDR1 LNHNV and CDR2 YYDKDF (reference sequence). The CDR3 runs to 14 residues. Trimming left V 0 bases short and J 4 bases short, with 8 bases between. CDR3 in amino acids: CATSRDPAADTQYF. The CDR3 DNA follows: TGTGCCACCAGCAGAGACCCCGCAGCAGATACGCAGTATTTT.

The sample holds a few counts of this clonotype. V usage is TRBV27 and J usage is TRBJ2-7; tentatively, D is TRBD1 or TRBD2 (6 bases each). CDR1 and CDR2 (germline): MNHEY, SMNVEV (reference sequence). The CDR3 consists of 14 residues. V dropped 1 base and J dropped 1 base, with 8 bases sitting between them. The CDR3, as DNA: TGTGCCAGCAGTTTATGGGGGGCGTCCTACGAGCAGTACTTC. It specifies CASSLWGASYEQYF.

This chain joins TRBV13 and TRBJ2-7; TRBD2 matches 11 bases. Trimming took 4 bases from V and 4 from J; bases not matched to a gene: 3. The germline gives CDR1 PRHDT, CDR2 FYEKMQ (reference sequence). The CDR3 runs to 14 residues. DNA for the CDR3: TGTGCCAGCAGCTCTGCTAGCGGGAGGTACGAGCAGTACTTC. Amino acids: CASSSASGRYEQYF.

The rearrangement uses TRBV19 and TRBJ1-1; 9 bases agree with TRBD1. Trimming took 4 bases from V and 6 from J; bases not matched to a gene: 9. Per germline, CDR1 LNHDA and CDR2 SQIVND (reference sequence). The CDR3 is 15 amino acids. CDR3 residues: CASSTPWGQGAEAFF. The CDR3 region has the DNA TGTGCCAGTAGTACCCCATGGGGACAGGGCGCTGAAGCTTTCTTT.

The chain links TRBV5-1 to TRBJ2-5; D remains ambiguous. The CDR3 has 14 residues. Germline V gives CDR1 SGHRS, CDR2 YFSETQ. Trimming removed 0 bases at V and 5 bases at J, with 11 bases between. The CDR3 sequence is CASSLDGVWETQYF. CDR3 nucleotides: TGCGCCAGCAGCTTGGACGGAGTTTGGGAGACCCAGTACTTC. Looking up the rest from reference TRBV5-1 and TRBJ2-5 gives the full variable domain: KAGVTQTPRYLIKTRGQQVTLSCSPISGHRSVSWYQQTPGQGLQFLFEYFSETQRNKGNFPGRFSGRQFSNSRSEMNVSTLELGDSALYLCASSLDGVWETQYFGPGTRLLVL.

This clonotype was recorded at least ten times. The chain carries TRBV4-2 and TRBJ2-1; maybe TRBD2 (7 bases). CDR1 and CDR2 (germline): LGHNA, YNFKEQ. V lost 1 base and J lost 7, with 23 bases in between. The CDR3 sequence is 18 residues long. Here the CDR3 reads CASSQGPLGGGAKNEQFF. In nucleotides, the CDR3 is TGTGCCAGCAGCCAAGGCCCCCTAGGGGGGGGGGCCAAAAATGAGCAGTTCTTC.

This clonotype has a count of ten or more. The V call is TRBV4-3, the J call TRBJ2-1; 10 bases agree with TRBD2. Germline V gene sequence: CDR1 LGHNA, CDR2 YSLEER. V dropped 5 bases and J dropped 3; count of bases not matched to a gene: 4. CDR3 size: 15 residues. This CDR3 reads CASSFGLADYNEQFF. The CDR3 region has the DNA TGCGCCAGCAGCTTTGGACTAGCGGACTACAATGAGCAGTTCTTC.

The chain employs TRBV20-1 and TRBJ2-1, with 7 positions matching TRBD1. V trimming: 5 bases; J trimming: 9 bases; junction bases outside the gene matches: 16. From germline, CDR1 is DFQATT and CDR2 SNEGSKA (reference sequence). The CDR3 has 15 amino acids. DNA of the CDR3: TGCAGTGCTGCCCCCCCCGACAGGGAAACAGCTGAGCAGTTCTTC. Amino acid sequence: CSAAPPDRETAEQFF.

In the case of this clonotype: One base away lies a much larger clone, so this may be a sequencing read error. Here the CDR3 reads CASSLPFHQDKDPYEQYF. CDR3 coding DNA: TGTGCCAGCAGCTTACCGTTCCACCAGGACAAGGATCCCTACGAGCAGTACTTC. The chain is built from TRBV11-1 and TRBJ2-7; possibly TRBD1 for D (5 bases). The CDR3 extends over 18 amino acids. V dropped 2 bases and J dropped 2 bases, with 22 bases sitting between them. Germline V lookup: CDR1 SGHAT, CDR2 FQDESV (reference sequence).

This clonotype has at least ten counts. CDR3 loop: CASSSRDRGTTGELFF. CDR3 DNA: TGTGCCAGCAGCTCCCGGGACAGGGGGACCACCGGGGAGCTGTTTTTT. The chain joins TRBV11-3 to TRBJ2-2; 11 bases agree with TRBD1. Trimming removed 4 bases from V and 4 bases from J; junction bases left unmatched: 5. The germline V gene encodes CDR1 SGHNT and CDR2 YENEEA. The CDR3 loop spans 16 amino acids.

The chain combines TRBV7-8 with TRBJ1-1, with a possible D match to TRBD1 (5 bases). Trimming took off 3 bases at V and 6 bases at J, with 23 bases between the two ends. The CDR3 has 17 amino acids. Germline lookup yields CDR1 SGHVS and CDR2 FQNEAQ. The CDR3 sequence is CASSLRDQEVSRAEAFF. The CDR3 nucleotides are TGTGCCAGCAGCTTGAGGGACCAGGAGGTATCTCGGGCTGAAGCTTTCTTT.

This sequence joins TRBV29-1 and TRBJ1-1, with D uncertain. Germline CDR1 and CDR2: SQVTM and ANQGSEA. CDR3 size: 14 residues. Trimming took off 6 bases at V and 3 bases at J, with 17 bases between the two ends. CDR3 region: CSVAERAAYTEAFF. Written as DNA, the CDR3 is TGCAGCGTGGCAGAGAGGGCTGCGTACACTGAAGCTTTCTTT.

This chain joins TRBV12-3 or TRBV12-4 and TRBJ2-5; D not resolved. V was trimmed by 5 bases and J by 0 bases, leaving 13 bases between them. This CDR3 has 15 amino acids. CDR3 DNA: TGTGCCAGCAGTCCCCCCCTAGAGTACCAAGAGACCCAGTACTTC. Translated: CASSPPLEYQETQYF.

This clonotype occurred many times. The chain carries TRBV12-3 or TRBV12-4 and TRBJ2-7, with 9 bases fitting TRBD1. The V segment lost 6 bases and the J segment 6 bases; nucleotides outside the gene matches: 12. This CDR3 has 15 residues. The CDR3: CASSLPGGQGSEQYF. Written as DNA, the CDR3 is TGTGCCAGCAGCCTTCCGGGGGGACAGGGTAGCGAGCAGTACTTC.

This clonotype has only a few counts. The rearrangement uses TRBV9 and TRBJ2-7; TRBD2 agrees at 7 bases. Germline V gene lookup returns CDR1 SGDLS and CDR2 YYNGEE. Trimming cost V 0 bases and J 2 bases; bases outside gene matches: 5. This CDR3 has 15 amino acids. CDR3 DNA sequence: TGTGCCAGCAGCGTAGCGGGAGGACTAACCTACGAGCAGTACTTC. It yields the protein CASSVAGGLTYEQYF.

This clonotype occurred many times. The chain employs TRBV29-1 and TRBJ2-1; TRBD2 aligns across 7 bases. This CDR3 spans 17 amino acids. Germline lookup yields CDR1 SQVTM and CDR2 ANQGSEA. V dropped 4 bases and J dropped 0; count of bases not matched to a gene: 12. The CDR3 reads CSVGEVARESSYNEQFF. CDR3 DNA: TGCAGCGTTGGGGAGGTGGCGCGGGAGAGCTCCTACAATGAGCAGTTCTTC.

J is TRBJ2-7 and V is TRBV3-1; perhaps D is TRBD1 or TRBD2 (5 bases each). Deletions cut 2 bases from V and 4 bases from J, with 18 bases between. Germline-derived CDR1 and CDR2 are LGHDT and YNNKEL (reference sequence). The CDR3 length is 16 residues. The CDR3 sequence is CASSQFSGTVTYEQYF. DNA for the CDR3: TGTGCCAGCAGCCAATTTAGTGGGACGGTTACATACGAGCAGTACTTC.

This clonotype was seen many times. This CDR3 is CASRPPDTEAFF. CDR3 sequence (DNA): TGTGCCAGCAGACCCCCAGACACTGAAGCTTTCTTT. V and J are TRBV7-9 and TRBJ1-1; D gene ambiguous. Trimming left V 6 bases short and J 3 bases short, with 8 bases between. CDR1 SEHNR and CDR2 FQNEAQ come from the germline V gene (reference sequence). This CDR3 has 12 residues.

The J gene is TRBJ1-5, the V gene TRBV2; D perhaps matches TRBD1 (5 bases). The CDR3 has 15 residues. Germline CDR1 SNHLY, CDR2 FYNNEI. Trimming took off 2 bases at V and 3 bases at J, with 11 bases between the two ends. The CDR3 protein is CASSESGQFNQPQHF. CDR3 coding DNA: TGTGCCAGCAGTGAATCGGGGCAGTTCAATCAGCCCCAGCATTTT.